This T cell receptor (beta chain) emerged from a study of T cell repertoires in cytomegalovirus infection. Study context: Alongside well-studied HLA-B-restricted CMV epitopes, recently identified HLA-C-restricted CMV epitopes were also used. The public TCR beta signatures pointed to both CMV infection and matching HLA type. Overall study findings and caveats: Public TCR beta family frequency separated CMV-and-HLA carriers, including in an independent cohort. The study found HLA-C-restricted CMV-specific TCR beta clonotypes dominating the ex vivo response.

This clonotype was detected only a few times. Its antigen is unknown. The V gene lost 6 bases and the J gene lost 1 base, with 12 bases spanning the gap. The germline V gene has CDR1 DFQATT and CDR2 SNEGSKA (reference sequence). The CDR3 is 13 residues long. TCRdb re-analysed the reads in MiXCR, keeping a single row per CDR3 protein. The sample consists of 680,000 or so distinct CDR3 sequences, about 33% of them appearing once. This receptor was identified in a human donor in good health (CMV status not recorded). Some clones in this sample may be carry-over from other donors' samples. The sample here was cultured PBMCs, taken from culture after CMV antigen stimulation. The V call is TRBV20-1, the J call TRBJ1-2; D is unresolved. The CDR3 region is CSAEKDGNYGYTF. CDR3 bases: TGCAGTGCAGAGAAAGACGGTAACTATGGCTACACCTTC.